Below are 31 T cell receptor beta chains sequenced from a single sample in a study of metastatic and nonmetastatic thyroid tumors. MiXCR re-clonotyped the PCR reads for TCRdb. This table has around 40,000 clones, roughly 13% appearing once. Patients had received no treatment of any kind before thyroid surgery. The sequenced sample consisted of blood. Source of these receptors: a female donor with papillary thyroid cancer or a benign thyroid nodule (not recorded which). Some clones in this sample may be carry-over from other donors' samples.

This clone appeared many times. The V call is TRBV3-1, the J call TRBJ2-2; 7 bases are shared with TRBD2. Looked up from germline, CDR1 is LGHDT and CDR2 is YNNKEL (reference sequence). J was trimmed by 5 bases and V by 4 bases; bases with no gene match: 7. The CDR3 runs 15 residues. DNA for the CDR3: TGTGCCAGCAGCCCGCTAGCGGAGGAAACCGGGGAGCTGTTTTTT. Amino acids: CASSPLAEETGELFF. The complete variable domain, with remaining parts taken from reference TRBV3-1 and TRBJ2-2, reads DTAVSQTPKYLVTQMGNDKSIKCEQNLGHDTMYWYKQDSKKFLKIMFSYNNKELIINETVPNRFSPKSPDKAHLNLHINSLELGDSAVYFCASSPLAEETGELFFGEGSRLTVL.

This sequence joins TRBV20-1 and TRBJ2-1; D remains unclear. CDR1 is DFQATT and CDR2 is SNEGSKA in the germline V gene (reference sequence). Between the trimmed V and J ends, which lost 0 bases and 9 bases, there was a span of 15 bases. This CDR3 has 14 residues. The CDR3 bases are TGCAGTGCTAGAGAGTCAGGTGACCTGGGTGAGCAGTTCTTC. It specifies CSARESGDLGEQFF.

This clone was seen repeatedly, ten times or more. The chain employs TRBV30 and TRBJ2-1; TRBD2 matches 11 bases. In germline, CDR1 is GTSNPN, CDR2 SVGIG (reference sequence). V lost 2 bases to trimming and J lost 10 bases; unmatched junction nucleotides: 4. The length of the CDR3 is 13 residues. The CDR3 region has the DNA TGTGCCTGGAGTACGACTAGCGGGGTAGAGCAGTTCTTC. Translation: CAWSTTSGVEQFF.

The table lists this clone with many counts. The J gene is TRBJ1-1, the V gene TRBV25-1; D gene ambiguous. Germline V lookup: CDR1 MGHDK, CDR2 SYGVNS. Trimming removed 1 base at V and 9 bases at J, with 15 bases between. There are 14 residues in the CDR3. The CDR3 here is CASSESRGRTKAFF. The DNA for the CDR3 is TGTGCCAGCAGTGAATCCCGAGGACGGACTAAAGCTTTCTTT.

Comments on this clone: Given a much more abundant clone one base away, this may be a read error. Additional DNA sequences in this sample encode the identical CDR3. The rearrangement joins TRBV2 to TRBJ1-1; D ambiguous. Trimming removed 7 bases from V and 2 bases from J, with 14 bases in between. Germline assignment: CDR1 SNHLY and CDR2 FYNNEI. The CDR3 sequence is 14 residues long. CDR3 coding DNA: TGTGCCAGCAAAGGTAGTTCCGGTAACACTGAAGCTTTCTTT. Amino acids: CASKGSSGNTEAFF.

This clone was seen repeatedly, ten times or more. In DNA, the CDR3 is TGTGCCAGTAGTACATCGGGGTCCCGCTATAGCAATCAGCCCCAGCATTTT. Its protein is CASSTSGSRYSNQPQHF. V usage is TRBV19 and J usage is TRBJ1-5; D is undetermined. Trimming removed 4 bases from V and 0 bases from J, with 16 bases in between. Per the germline V gene, CDR1 is LNHDA and CDR2 is SQIVND (reference sequence). The CDR3 is made up of 17 amino acids.

There are many counts of this clone. The chain combines TRBV7-3 with TRBJ2-2; 7 positions agree with TRBD2. Looked up from germline, CDR1 is SGHTA and CDR2 is FQGTGA. The length of the CDR3 is 15 residues. With 5 bases clipped from V and 5 bases from J, the junction kept 8 bases outside the gene matches. CDR3 in amino acids: CASSVGPGGTGELFF. CDR3 sequence (DNA): TGTGCCAGCAGCGTTGGGCCCGGGGGGACCGGGGAGCTGTTTTTT.

This clone was detected many times. The chain combines TRBV20-1 with TRBJ1-2; D is unclear. The CDR3 covers 17 residues. Germline values: CDR1 DFQATT, CDR2 SNEGSKA (reference sequence). Trimming took off 0 bases at V and 0 bases at J, with 17 bases between the two ends. The CDR3 sequence: CSARERLQWSANYGYTF. The CDR3, as DNA: TGCAGTGCTAGAGAAAGGTTGCAGTGGTCAGCTAACTATGGCTACACCTTC.

As to this clone: This may be a read error: a much more frequent sequence differs by one nucleotide. Distinct nucleotide sequences in the sample also encode this CDR3. V and J are TRBV4-1 and TRBJ1-1, with TRBD1 as a possible D gene (5 bases). CDR3 length equals 13 residues. Per germline, CDR1 MGHRA and CDR2 YSYEKL. CDR3 in amino acids: CASSPRGDTEAFF. CDR3 DNA: TGTGCCAGCAGCCCACGAGGGGACACTGAAGCTTTCTTT.

There are many counts of this clone. The rearrangement joins TRBV7-2 to TRBJ1-5, with a possible D match to TRBD1 (5 bases). Germline V lookup: CDR1 SGHTA, CDR2 FQGNSA. The CDR3 has 14 amino acids. The V gene lost 5 bases and the J gene lost 7 bases, with 15 bases spanning the gap. CDR3 DNA sequence: TGTGCCAGCAGCCTGACACCTTGGGGGCAGCCCCAGCATTTT. Residues: CASSLTPWGQPQHF.

This clone was recorded at least ten times. The J gene is TRBJ1-2, the V gene TRBV5-4; D might be TRBD1 (5 bases). V lost 3 bases and J lost 4, with 13 bases in between. The germline V gene encodes CDR1 SGHNT and CDR2 YYREEE (reference sequence). The CDR3 is made up of 14 amino acids. In DNA form, the CDR3 reads TGTGCCAGCAGCTCGGGGGGGGGAAGCTATGGCTACACCTTC. Protein product: CASSSGGGSYGYTF.

The V call is TRBV19, the J call TRBJ1-6; D is possibly TRBD1 (5 bases). The V gene's germline CDR1 is LNHDA and CDR2 SQIVND (reference sequence). The CDR3 sequence is 14 residues long. Trimming stripped 1 base from V and 9 bases from J, with 10 bases between. The CDR3 bases are TGTGCCAGTAGTATAGTGGCAGGGCGTTCACCCCTCCACTTT. Protein product: CASSIVAGRSPLHF.

The chain joins TRBV20-1 to TRBJ2-1; 13 bases are shared with TRBD2. From germline, CDR1 is DFQATT and CDR2 SNEGSKA (reference sequence). V shed 5 bases and J 9 bases; nucleotides not matched to a gene: 4. This CDR3 comprises 13 residues. The CDR3 coding sequence is TGCAGTGCTGGACTAGCGGGAGCTGTTGAGCAGTTCTTC. Translating it yields CSAGLAGAVEQFF.

The chain uses TRBV18 and TRBJ2-7, with 12 bases identical to TRBD1. The J segment lost 11 bases and the V segment lost 2 bases, leaving 7 bases of the junction unmatched. CDR1 and CDR2 (germline): KGHSH, LQKENI. The CDR3 covers 14 residues. CDR3 nucleotide sequence: TGTGCCAGCTCACCAGGGACAGGGGGCGAGTATAAGTACTTC. Translating gives CASSPGTGGEYKYF.

This clone was counted ten times or more. The genes are TRBV5-1 and TRBJ2-1; 11 nucleotides align to TRBD2. Unmatched junction bases numbered 11, after V lost 2 bases and J lost 1 base. The germline V gene has CDR1 SGHRS and CDR2 YFSETQ. This CDR3 is 19 amino acids long. The CDR3 spells CASSFDPGLADPSYNEQFF. For the CDR3, the DNA is TGCGCCAGCAGCTTTGACCCGGGACTAGCGGATCCATCCTACAATGAGCAGTTCTTC.

This clone has at least ten counts. J is TRBJ1-6 and V is TRBV5-5, with 9 bases identical to TRBD1. The germline CDR1 and CDR2 sequences are SGHKS and YYEKEE (reference sequence). This CDR3 has 14 residues. V trimming: 6 bases; J trimming: 8 bases; junction bases outside the gene matches: 6. The DNA of the CDR3 is TGTGCCAGCAACGACAGGGGGATCGATTCACCCCTCCACTTT. Amino acid sequence: CASNDRGIDSPLHF.

There are many counts of this clone. This sequence joins TRBV30 and TRBJ2-1; the match to TRBD2 covers 14 bases. With 2 bases clipped from V and 16 bases from J, the junction kept 7 bases outside the gene matches. The CDR3 is made up of 13 amino acids. Germline CDR1 and CDR2: GTSNPN and SVGIG (reference sequence). The CDR3: CAWSRLAGGPGFF. The CDR3 DNA reads TGTGCCTGGAGTAGACTAGCGGGGGGGCCGGGTTTCTTC.

This clone was counted ten times or more. The chain couples TRBV27 to TRBJ2-7; 10 bases line up with TRBD1. The V gene's germline CDR1 is MNHEY and CDR2 SMNVEV (reference sequence). V trimming: 3 bases; J trimming: 4 bases; junction bases outside the gene matches: 6. The CDR3 is 15 amino acids. CDR3 loop: CASSFGTGAFYEQYF. The CDR3 nucleotides are TGTGCCAGCAGTTTCGGGACAGGGGCGTTTTACGAGCAGTACTTC.

This clone was picked up a small number of times. This chain joins TRBV11-2 and TRBJ2-1; 10 bases fit TRBD2. Germline assignment: CDR1 SGHAT and CDR2 FQNNGV. The CDR3 length is 15 residues. V lost 3 bases to trimming and J lost 9 bases; unmatched junction nucleotides: 8. The CDR3 loop reads CASSFGSGGAGEQFF. CDR3 nucleotides: TGTGCCAGCAGCTTTGGAAGCGGGGGGGCCGGTGAGCAGTTCTTC.

This clone was seen ten or more times. The CDR3 bases are TGTGCCACCAGTGATTTATCCGGACCGGGCTCCTACAATGAGCAGTTCTTC. It translates to CATSDLSGPGSYNEQFF. V gene TRBV24-1 combines with J gene TRBJ2-1; D call uncertain. The CDR3 sequence is 17 residues long. The ends were cut back, 1 base at V and 0 bases at J, with 12 bases in the middle. From germline, CDR1 is KGHDR and CDR2 SFDVKD.

This clone was counted ten times or more. The V call is TRBV13, the J call TRBJ2-7; 7 bases fit TRBD2. CDR3 size: 17 residues. Trimming removed 5 bases from V and 0 bases from J; junction bases left unmatched: 13. CDR1 and CDR2 (germline): PRHDT, FYEKMQ (reference sequence). The CDR3 loop reads CASSGGHGGKSSYEQYF. The CDR3 nucleotides are TGTGCCAGCAGCGGAGGTCACGGGGGGAAAAGCTCCTACGAGCAGTACTTC.

This clone was seen repeatedly, ten times or more. The rearrangement joins TRBV12-3 or TRBV12-4 to TRBJ2-5, with D perhaps matching TRBD1 (6 bases). The V end lost 5 bases, the J end lost 1 base, and 11 bases lay between the germline ends. There are 14 residues in the CDR3. In DNA form, the CDR3 reads TGTGCCAGCAGTCTCCGGACAGCCCAAGAGACCCAGTACTTC. This encodes CASSLRTAQETQYF.

This clone has a count of ten or more. This rearrangement joins TRBV9 to TRBJ1-4; tentative D call: TRBD1 (6 bases). This CDR3 has 15 amino acids. Between the trimmed V and J ends, which lost 0 bases and 8 bases, there was a span of 14 bases. Germline lookup yields CDR1 SGDLS and CDR2 YYNGEE. The CDR3 sequence: CASSVAPGAGEKLFF. The CDR3, as DNA: TGTGCCAGCAGCGTAGCTCCGGGGGCTGGGGAAAAACTGTTTTTT.

This clone was counted ten times or more. The chain couples TRBV5-1 to TRBJ1-5; 8 positions agree with TRBD1. The CDR3 runs 16 residues. After removal of 3 bases from V and 5 bases from J, the junction contained 10 bases not matched to a gene. The germline V gene encodes CDR1 SGHRS and CDR2 YFSETQ. The CDR3 spells CASSWQGAGLHQPQHF. The CDR3 coding sequence is TGCGCCAGCAGCTGGCAGGGGGCGGGTCTCCATCAGCCCCAGCATTTT.

This clone was recorded many times. The chain recombines TRBV25-1 with TRBJ2-5; TRBD1 agrees at 10 bases. Germline CDR1 MGHDK, CDR2 SYGVNS. This CDR3 has 16 amino acids. J was trimmed by 5 bases and V by 3 bases; bases with no gene match: 9. CDR3 residues: CASSDPGTGASETQYF. DNA of the CDR3: TGTGCCAGCAGTGACCCCGGGACAGGGGCCTCTGAGACCCAGTACTTC.

The table lists this clone with many counts. The rearrangement joins TRBV29-1 to TRBJ2-6; D not certain. Germline assignment: CDR1 SQVTM and CDR2 ANQGSEA. This CDR3 has 16 amino acids. Trimming stripped 5 bases from V and 2 bases from J, with 16 bases between. CDR3 protein: CSVPPESETGANVLTF. In nucleotides, the CDR3 is TGCAGCGTTCCCCCGGAAAGCGAGACTGGGGCCAACGTCCTGACTTTC.

The sample holds many counts of this clone. The chain carries TRBV5-1 and TRBJ1-1; D is undetermined. V lost 6 bases and J 2 bases, leaving 11 bases between the germline ends. Germline-derived CDR1 and CDR2 are SGHRS and YFSETQ. The CDR3 is 13 residues long. In nucleotides, the CDR3 is TGCGCCAGCACCCCATCCCCCAACACTGAAGCTTTCTTT. It is translated as CASTPSPNTEAFF.

This clone was counted many times. The chain uses TRBV24-1 and TRBJ1-2; 9 bases line up with TRBD1. The CDR3 length is 12 residues. Germline CDR1 KGHDR, CDR2 SFDVKD. Germline trimming cut 12 bases from V and 10 bases from J; bases unmatched to any gene: 11. CDR3 region: CAVKRGTGTYTF. For the CDR3, the DNA is TGTGCCGTCAAAAGAGGGACAGGGACCTACACCTTC.

This clone was detected ten times or more. The gene calls are TRBV6-4 and TRBJ2-1; D possibly corresponds to TRBD1 (5 bases). CDR1 and CDR2 from the germline V gene are MRHNA and SNTAGT. The CDR3 is made up of 15 amino acids. With 7 bases removed from V and 9 bases from J, the gap between germline ends came to 22 bases. CDR3 bases: TGTGCCAGCATTCCAGACTCCTCAGGGTACGGTGAGCAGTTCTTC. It encodes CASIPDSSGYGEQFF.

This clone was seen at least ten times. V is TRBV9 and J is TRBJ1-5, with D possibly TRBD1 on 5 matching bases. Germline CDR1 and CDR2: SGDLS and YYNGEE. Trimming pared 5 bases from V and 3 bases from J, leaving 15 bases between. The CDR3 length is 15 residues. The CDR3 loop reads CASSAEGTPNQPQHF. The CDR3 nucleotides are TGTGCCAGCAGTGCGGAAGGGACCCCCAATCAGCCCCAGCATTTT.

This clone was counted at least ten times. The chain is built from TRBV6-1 and TRBJ2-5; D is unresolved. Trimming shortened V by 10 bases and J by 5 bases, and 11 bases separated the two germline ends. Germline V gene data show CDR1 as MNHNS and CDR2 as SASEGT. The length of the CDR3 is 11 residues. The CDR3 loop reads CATNGWETQYF. Here the CDR3 DNA reads TGTGCCACCAACGGGTGGGAGACCCAGTACTTC.